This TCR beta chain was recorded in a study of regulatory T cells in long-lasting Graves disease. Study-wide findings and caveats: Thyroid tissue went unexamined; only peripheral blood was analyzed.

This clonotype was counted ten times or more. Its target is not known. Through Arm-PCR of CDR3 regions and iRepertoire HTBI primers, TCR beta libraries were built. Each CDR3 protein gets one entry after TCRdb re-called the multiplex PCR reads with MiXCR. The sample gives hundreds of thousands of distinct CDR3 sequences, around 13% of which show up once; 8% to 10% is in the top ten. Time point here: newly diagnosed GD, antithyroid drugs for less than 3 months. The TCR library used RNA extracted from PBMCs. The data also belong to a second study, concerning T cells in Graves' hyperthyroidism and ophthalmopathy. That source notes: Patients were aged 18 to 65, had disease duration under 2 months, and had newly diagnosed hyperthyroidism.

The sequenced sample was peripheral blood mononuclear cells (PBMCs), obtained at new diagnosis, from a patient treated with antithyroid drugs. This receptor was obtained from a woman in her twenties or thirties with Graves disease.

The CDR3, as DNA: TGCAGTGCTAGAGATTGGGGGGGAGTGTCAGATACGCAGTATTTT. This encodes CSARDWGGVSDTQYF. V and J are TRBV20-1 and TRBJ2-3; 7 bases are a match to TRBD2. The germline V gene has CDR1 DFQATT and CDR2 SNEGSKA (reference sequence). The CDR3 is 15 residues long. V was clipped by 0 bases and J by 4 bases; unmatched bases: 7.